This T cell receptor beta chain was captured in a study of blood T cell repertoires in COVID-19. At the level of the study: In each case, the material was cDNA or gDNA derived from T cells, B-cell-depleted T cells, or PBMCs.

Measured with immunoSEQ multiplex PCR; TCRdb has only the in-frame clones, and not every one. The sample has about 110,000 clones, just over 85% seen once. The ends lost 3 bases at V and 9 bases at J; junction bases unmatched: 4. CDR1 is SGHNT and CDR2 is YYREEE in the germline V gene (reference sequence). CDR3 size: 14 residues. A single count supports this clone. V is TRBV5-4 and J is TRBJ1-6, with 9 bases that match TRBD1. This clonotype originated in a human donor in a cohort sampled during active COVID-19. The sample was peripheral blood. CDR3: CASSWGQGTSPLHF. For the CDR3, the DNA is TGTGCCAGCAGCTGGGGACAGGGTACTTCACCCCTCCACTTT.